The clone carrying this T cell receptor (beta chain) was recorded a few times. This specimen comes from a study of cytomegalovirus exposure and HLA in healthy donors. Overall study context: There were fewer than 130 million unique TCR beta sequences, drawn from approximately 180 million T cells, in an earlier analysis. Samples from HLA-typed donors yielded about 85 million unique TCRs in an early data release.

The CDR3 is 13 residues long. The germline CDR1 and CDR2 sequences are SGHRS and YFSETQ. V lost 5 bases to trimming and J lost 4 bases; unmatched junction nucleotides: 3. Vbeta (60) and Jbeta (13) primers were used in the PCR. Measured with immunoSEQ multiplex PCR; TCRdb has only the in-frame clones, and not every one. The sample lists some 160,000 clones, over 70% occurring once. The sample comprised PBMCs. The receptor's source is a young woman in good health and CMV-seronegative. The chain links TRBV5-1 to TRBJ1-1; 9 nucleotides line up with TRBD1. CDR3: CASSTTGGTEAFF. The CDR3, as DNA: TGCGCCAGCAGTACGACAGGGGGCACTGAAGCTTTCTTT.